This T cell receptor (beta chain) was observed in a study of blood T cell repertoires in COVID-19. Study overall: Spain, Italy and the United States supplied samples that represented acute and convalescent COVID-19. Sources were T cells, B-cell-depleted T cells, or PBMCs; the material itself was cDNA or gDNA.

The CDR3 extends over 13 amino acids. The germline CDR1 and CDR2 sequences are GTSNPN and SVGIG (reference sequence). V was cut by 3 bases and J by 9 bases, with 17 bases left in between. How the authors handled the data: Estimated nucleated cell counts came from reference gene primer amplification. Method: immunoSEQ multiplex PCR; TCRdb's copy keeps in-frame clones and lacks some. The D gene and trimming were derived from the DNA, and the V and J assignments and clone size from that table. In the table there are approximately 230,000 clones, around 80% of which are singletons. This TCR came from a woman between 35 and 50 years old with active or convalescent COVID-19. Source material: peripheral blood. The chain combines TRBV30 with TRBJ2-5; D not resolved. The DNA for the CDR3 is TGTGCCTGGAGCGGCACGGTTGCGGAATCCCAGTACTTC. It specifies CAWSGTVAESQYF.